What follows are 13 T cell receptor beta chains derived from one specimen sequenced in a study of T-cell reconstitution after alpha-beta-depleted transplantation in children. Using unique molecular identifiers, the investigators prepared the TCRbeta library. Using its own MiXCR run on the PCR reads, TCRdb lists one record per CDR3 protein. The profile covers approximately 200,000 distinct CDR3 sequences, with about 6% appearing a single time and 4.5% to 5.5% taken by the ten largest. Sequences were derived from PBMCs, sampled before TCRalphabeta/CD19-depleted stem cell transplant. These receptors all come from a girl younger than two with combined immunodeficiency, due to receive a stem cell transplant.

Many counts were recorded for this clonotype. The V and J genes are TRBV27 and TRBJ1-6, with 8 bases lining up with TRBD1. J was trimmed by 9 bases and V by 3 bases; bases with no gene match: 7. This CDR3 contains 15 residues. In germline, CDR1 is MNHEY, CDR2 SMNVEV (reference sequence). The CDR3 DNA is TGTGCCAGCAGTTTTAGCACAGGGGGAAGTTCACCCCTCCACTTT. Protein: CASSFSTGGSSPLHF.

Turning to this clonotype: One junction end disagrees with the germline gene, perhaps due to a read error. This sequence joins TRBV20-1 and TRBJ2-5; D call uncertain. The V gene's germline CDR1 is DFQATT and CDR2 SNEGSKA (reference sequence). CDR3 length equals 13 residues. The CDR3 sequence is CGASREIQETQYF. The CDR3 DNA reads as TGCGGTGCTAGTCGTGAGATCCAAGAGACCCAGTACTTC.

There are many counts of this clonotype. DNA of the CDR3: TGTGCCACCAGTCCCTCTCCGGGACAGGGGGCTAATGAGCAGTTCTTC. Translating gives CATSPSPGQGANEQFF. The chain couples TRBV24-1 to TRBJ2-1; 12 bases map to TRBD1. Per the germline V gene, CDR1 is KGHDR and CDR2 is SFDVKD. Trimming at V came to 6 bases and at J to 7 bases, leaving 9 bases not matched to a gene. The CDR3 length is 16 residues.

Only a few counts were recorded for this clonotype. A much larger clone sits a single nucleotide away, making a read error possible. The rearrangement uses TRBV20-1 and TRBJ2-7; perhaps TRBD2 as D (6 bases). The CDR3 totals 15 residues. Germline-derived CDR1 and CDR2 are DFQATT and SNEGSKA (reference sequence). CDR3 in amino acids: CCARDGRAAGYEQYF. CDR3 coding DNA: TGCTGTGCTAGAGATGGTCGGGCAGCGGGCTACGAGCAGTACTTC.

This clonotype was picked up many times. The chain employs TRBV9 and TRBJ2-1; no clear D gene. This CDR3 spans 12 amino acids. With 10 bases removed from V and 3 bases from J, the gap between germline ends came to 11 bases. Germline V gene sequence: CDR1 SGDLS, CDR2 YYNGEE. The CDR3 region has the DNA TGTGCCGCCCCTCCTTACTACAATGAGCAGTTCTTC. This gives the protein CAAPPYYNEQFF.

This clonotype was observed at least ten times. This chain connects TRBV24-1 to TRBJ2-7, with D perhaps being TRBD1 or TRBD2 (5 bases each). CDR1 is KGHDR, CDR2 SFDVKD, per germline. V lost 4 bases, J lost 2 bases, and 11 bases lay in between. The CDR3 is made up of 14 amino acids. The CDR3 DNA reads TGTGCCACCAGTGAACGGGGCAACCCCTACGAGCAGTACTTC. Its translation is CATSERGNPYEQYF.

This clonotype was seen ten or more times. The chain employs TRBV7-6 and TRBJ2-2; D remains ambiguous. There are 13 residues in the CDR3. Trimming cost V 0 bases and J 7 bases, with 6 bases left between them. Germline assignment: CDR1 SGHVS and CDR2 FNYEAQ. The CDR3 region is CASSLAGDGELFF. For the CDR3, the DNA is TGTGCCAGCAGCTTAGCCGGAGACGGGGAGCTGTTTTTT.

This clonotype came up many times. The chain is built from TRBV7-8 and TRBJ2-2; D could derive from TRBD1 or TRBD2 (5 bases each). CDR1 and CDR2 from the germline V gene are SGHVS and FQNEAQ. Trimming left V 4 bases short and J 5 bases short, with 14 bases between. CDR3 length equals 15 residues. The CDR3 loop is CASSSDRGGTGELFF. The CDR3 nucleotides read TGTGCCAGCAGCTCCGACCGGGGCGGGACCGGGGAGCTGTTTTTT.

This clonotype was counted once. The chain joins TRBV4-2 to TRBJ2-7; D gene unclear. V gave up 4 bases and J gave up 7 bases, with 17 bases separating them. Per the germline V gene, CDR1 is LGHNA and CDR2 is YNFKEQ. This CDR3 region has 14 residues. CDR3 loop: CASSPGLGFGEQYF. The CDR3 region has the DNA TGTGCCAGCAGCCCCGGGCTCGGGTTCGGTGAGCAGTACTTC.

In this sample, this clonotype turned up a few times. This may stem from a read error, because a much larger clone lies one nucleotide away. The chain links TRBV5-1 to TRBJ2-7; D may be TRBD2 (5 bases). V shed 2 bases and J shed 3 bases, with 9 bases lying between them. The CDR3 spans 13 residues. In germline, CDR1 is SGHRS, CDR2 YFSETQ. The CDR3 loop reads CASSFGIYYEQYF. The CDR3 nucleotides read TGCGCCAGCAGCTTCGGGATCTACTACGAGCAGTACTTC. Using reference TRBV5-1 and TRBJ2-7 for the parts outside the CDR3, the full variable domain is KAGVTQTPRYLIKTRGQQVTLSCSPISGHRSVSWYQQTPGQGLQFLFEYFSETQRNKGNFPGRFSGRQFSNSRSEMNVSTLELGDSALYLCASSFGIYYEQYFGPGTRLTVT.

This clonotype was counted many times. The CDR3 protein is CASSPQWEQYF. CDR3 sequence (DNA): TGTGCCAGCAGCCCCCAATGGGAGCAGTACTTC. V gene TRBV28 combines with J gene TRBJ2-7; no clear D gene. CDR1 and CDR2 (germline): MDHEN, SYDVKM. The CDR3 loop spans 11 amino acids. V was cut by 6 bases and J by 7 bases, with 10 bases left in between.

At least ten counts were recorded for this clonotype. The chain has TRBV29-1 and TRBJ2-2; TRBD1 is a possible D gene (6 bases). The CDR3 is 16 residues long. Trimming shortened V by 0 bases and J by 7 bases, and 18 bases separated the two germline ends. Germline V gene sequence: CDR1 SQVTM, CDR2 ANQGSEA. The CDR3 here is CSVEDSRTEPHGELFF. In DNA, the CDR3 is TGCAGCGTTGAAGATTCCCGGACAGAGCCCCACGGGGAGCTGTTTTTT.

This clonotype was observed at least ten times. CDR3 sequence (DNA): TGTGCCAGCAGTTACTCTACAGGGTCAGAAGCTTTCTTT. Translating gives CASSYSTGSEAFF. The chain couples TRBV6-6 to TRBJ1-1, with D possibly being TRBD1 (6 bases). V gave up 0 bases and J gave up 8 bases, with 10 bases separating them. The CDR3 runs to 13 residues. From germline, CDR1 is MNHNY and CDR2 SVGAGI (reference sequence).